This TCR beta chain was sequenced for a study of cytotoxic CD8 clonotypes in ibrutinib-treated CLL. As for the study in general: Recorded responses included around 24 partial and 2 complete; following median roughly 74 months, approximately 14 stayed remitted and about 12 progressed. It was after a median 12 months of treatment, range 6 to 36, that response samples were taken.

Sequenced by immunoSEQ multiplex PCR; TCRdb stores in-frame clones only, minus some. This table has over 150,000 clones, about 80% appearing once. V shed 3 bases and J 10 bases; nucleotides not matched to a gene: 3. Germline-derived CDR1 and CDR2 are SGHAT and FQNNGV. This CDR3 region has 13 residues. General study results and limits: Baseline clonality exceeded age-matched healthy donors and tracked circulating CD8+ T-cell counts. Public clonotypes were seen rarely and were contracted or stable on treatment.

In the case of this clone: Its specificity is unknown.

This TCR was recovered from a human donor with chronic lymphocytic leukemia. Source: PBMCs, taken after 12 months of ibrutinib treatment. This rearrangement joins TRBV11-2 to TRBJ1-2, with 12 bases that match TRBD1. The CDR3 region has the DNA TGTGCCAGCAGCTTGGGACAGGGGGCGGACTACACCTTC. As protein: CASSLGQGADYTF.